This entry describes one T cell receptor beta chain. These data originate in a study of patients and donors after allogeneic stem cell transplantation. MiXCR was run by TCRdb on the RT-PCR reads, yielding one entry per CDR3 protein. The repertoire includes roughly 140,000 distinct CDR3 sequences, 37% of them detected once, and 50% sits in the top ten. With 1 base removed from V and 8 bases from J, the gap between germline ends came to 10 bases. This CDR3 comprises 13 residues. CDR1 is SGHDT, CDR2 YYEEEE, per germline. The source material was blood, either unsorted or a sorted T cell fraction (not recorded which). The gene calls are TRBV5-6 and TRBJ1-3, with unresolved D. This receptor was taken from a human donor who was either an allogeneic HSCT recipient or a stem cell or donor lymphocyte infusion donor (not recorded which). It is not recorded whose cells these are; they may come from a transplant donor. Here the CDR3 DNA reads TGTGCCAGCAGCTTGATGTCTGAAGACACCATATATTTT. Its translation is CASSLMSEDTIYF.